The next 10 T cell receptor beta chains were all read from a single sample in a study of T cell responses to AZD1222 COVID-19 vaccine (dated by TCRdb to the early 2020s). The method was the immunoSEQ multiplex PCR assay. TCRdb mirrors the immuneACCESS table, restricted to in-frame sequences. Some clones are absent from its copies; in checked studies, under half trace to an unresolved V gene, and the reason for the others is unknown. Counted in this sample were around 45,000 clones; about nine tenths of them appeared once. The ten biggest clones cover about two fifths of the sample. The sample's time point label, decoded: about 28 days (+/-7) after the second vaccine dose. Sequenced here: peripheral blood, sampled 28 days after the second AZD1222 dose. The receptor source for this set is an adult who received the AZD1222 COVID-19 vaccine.

The chain employs TRBV6-1 and TRBJ1-5; D gene uncertain. The V end lost 5 bases, the J end lost 0 bases, and 11 bases lay between the germline ends. This CDR3 contains 15 residues. Germline V CDR1 and CDR2: MNHNS, SASEGT. The CDR3 region has the DNA TGTGCCAGCAGTCCCTGGACCACTAGCAATCAGCCCCAGCATTTT. Translated: CASSPWTTSNQPQHF.

The chain couples TRBV20-1 to TRBJ1-1; D remains ambiguous. Germline lookup yields CDR1 DFQATT and CDR2 SNEGSKA (reference sequence). CDR3 size: 12 residues. Trimming shortened V by 3 bases and J by 1 base, and 6 bases separated the two germline ends. The DNA of the CDR3 is TGCAGTGCTAGTATTGAGAACACTGAAGCTTTCTTT. Protein sequence: CSASIENTEAFF.

CDR3 region: CASSVASGTNEKLFF. CDR3 sequence (DNA): TGTGCCAGCAGCGTAGCCTCGGGAACTAATGAAAAACTGTTTTTT. The chain recombines TRBV9 with TRBJ1-4; no firm D call. The CDR3 runs 15 residues. Trimming cost V 0 bases and J 1 base, with 7 bases left between them. The germline gives CDR1 SGDLS, CDR2 YYNGEE.

The chain's CDR3 is CAWSVGGMISNQPQHF. CDR3 nucleotide sequence: TGTGCCTGGAGTGTAGGAGGAATGATTAGCAATCAGCCCCAGCATTTT. The chain employs TRBV30 and TRBJ1-5, with D unclear. Germline CDR1 GTSNPN, CDR2 SVGIG (reference sequence). With 0 bases removed from V and 0 bases from J, the gap between germline ends came to 12 bases. This CDR3 has 16 residues.

The chain joins TRBV5-1 to TRBJ2-1; 8 positions agree with TRBD2. Germline values: CDR1 SGHRS, CDR2 YFSETQ. The CDR3 contains 15 residues. The V segment lost 1 base and the J segment 7 bases; nucleotides outside the gene matches: 7. CDR3 in DNA: TGCGCCAGCAGCTTGTTAGCCCGGGGGGGGAATGAGCAGTTCTTC. This codes for CASSLLARGGNEQFF.

The CDR3 nucleotides read TGTGCCAGCAGTGCGTCAAAGGGGGCATCCAACTATGGCTACACCTTC. Its protein is CASSASKGASNYGYTF. The genes are TRBV6-4 and TRBJ1-2, with TRBD1 identical over 7 bases. The trim removed 4 bases at V and 2 bases at J, leaving 10 bases unmatched. The germline V gene encodes CDR1 MRHNA and CDR2 SNTAGT. This CDR3 has 16 amino acids.

Points on this clone: In the same sample, other DNA sequences code for this CDR3. J is TRBJ1-5 and V is TRBV19; 8 bases are a match to TRBD1. V lost 4 bases, J lost 6 bases, and 5 bases stayed unmatched. The CDR3 extends over 14 amino acids. CDR1 LNHDA and CDR2 SQIVND come from the germline V gene (reference sequence). The DNA for the CDR3 is TGTGCCAGTAGTACCGGACAGGGTGGTCAGCCCCAGCATTTT. It codes for CASSTGQGGQPQHF.

The chain has TRBV5-1 and TRBJ1-4; no reliable D call. CDR3 size: 15 residues. Germline CDR1 and CDR2: SGHRS and YFSETQ. Trimming removed 3 bases from V and 3 bases from J, with 12 bases in between. The CDR3 reads CASSSTAGANEKLFF. In DNA, the CDR3 is TGCGCCAGCAGCTCGACGGCCGGTGCTAATGAAAAACTGTTTTTT.

The J gene is TRBJ2-7, the V gene TRBV4-1; tentative D call: TRBD1 (5 bases). Trimming stripped 0 bases from V and 2 bases from J, with 11 bases between. The CDR3 totals 15 residues. The V gene's germline CDR1 is MGHRA and CDR2 YSYEKL. CDR3 sequence: CASSQDSRVTYEQYF. The DNA for the CDR3 is TGCGCCAGCAGCCAAGATAGCAGGGTAACCTACGAGCAGTACTTC.

This chain joins TRBV7-9 and TRBJ1-5; D call uncertain. With 5 bases removed from V and 3 bases from J, the gap between germline ends came to 11 bases. Per germline, CDR1 SEHNR and CDR2 FQNEAQ (reference sequence). CDR3 length equals 14 residues. CDR3 loop: CASSGGVDNQPQHF. The CDR3 DNA follows: TGTGCCAGCAGCGGCGGCGTCGACAATCAGCCCCAGCATTTT.